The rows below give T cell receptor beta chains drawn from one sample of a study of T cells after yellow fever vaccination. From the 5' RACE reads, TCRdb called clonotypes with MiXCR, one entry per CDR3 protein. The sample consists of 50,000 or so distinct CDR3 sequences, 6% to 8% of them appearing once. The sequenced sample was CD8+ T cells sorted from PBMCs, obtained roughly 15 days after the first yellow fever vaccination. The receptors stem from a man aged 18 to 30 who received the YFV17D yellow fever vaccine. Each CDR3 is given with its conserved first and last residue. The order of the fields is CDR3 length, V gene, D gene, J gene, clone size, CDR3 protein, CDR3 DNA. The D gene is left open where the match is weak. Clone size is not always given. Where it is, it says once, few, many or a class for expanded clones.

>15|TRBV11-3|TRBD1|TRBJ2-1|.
CASSLRQGAHNEQFF
TGTGCCAGCAGCTTACGACAGGGGGCTCACAATGAGCAGTTCTTC
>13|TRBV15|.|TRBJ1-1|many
CATSTSMNTEAFF
TGTGCCACCAGCACTAGCATGAACACTGAAGCTTTCTTT
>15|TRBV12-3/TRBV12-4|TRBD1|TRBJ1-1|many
CASSASWTGDTEAFF
TGTGCCAGCAGTGCATCGTGGACAGGGGACACTGAAGCTTTCTTT
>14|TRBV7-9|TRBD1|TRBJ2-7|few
CASSHTGERGEQYF
TGTGCCAGCAGCCATACAGGGGAGAGAGGCGAGCAGTACTTC
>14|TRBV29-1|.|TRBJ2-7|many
CSVDVRGDAYEQYF
TGCAGCGTTGATGTCAGGGGTGACGCCTACGAGCAGTACTTC
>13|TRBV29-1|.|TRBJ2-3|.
CSVEQGLGDTQYF
TGCAGCGTTGAGCAGGGGCTTGGAGATACGCAGTATTTT
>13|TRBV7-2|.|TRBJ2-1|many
CASSLASYNEQFF
TGTGCCAGCAGCTTAGCATCCTACAATGAGCAGTTCTTC
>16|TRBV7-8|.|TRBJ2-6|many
CASSFTIESGANVLTF
TGTGCCAGCAGCTTCACGATAGAGTCTGGGGCCAACGTCCTGACTTTC
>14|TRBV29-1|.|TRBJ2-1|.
CSVEDSQGRNEQFF
TGCAGCGTTGAAGATTCACAGGGGAGGAATGAGCAGTTCTTC
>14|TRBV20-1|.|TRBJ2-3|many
CSARIMGLPDTQYF
TGCAGTGCTAGGATTATGGGGCTTCCAGATACGCAGTATTTT
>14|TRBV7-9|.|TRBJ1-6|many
CASSFGQGYSPLHF
TGTGCCAGCAGCTTCGGGCAGGGTTATTCACCCCTCCACTTT
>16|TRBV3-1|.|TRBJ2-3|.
CASSHTYDRGTDTQYF
TGTGCCAGCAGCCATACGTATGACCGCGGCACAGATACGCAGTATTTT
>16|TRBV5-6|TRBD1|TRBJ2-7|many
CASSSAYRTGGYEQYF
TGTGCCAGCAGCTCGGCTTATAGAACAGGGGGCTACGAGCAGTACTTC
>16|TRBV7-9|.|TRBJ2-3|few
CASSFGPLGVTDTQYF
TGTGCCAGCAGCTTCGGCCCCCTGGGGGTCACAGATACGCAGTATTTT
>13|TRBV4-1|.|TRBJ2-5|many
CASRDRLERTQYF
TGCGCCAGCAGAGATAGACTGGAGAGAACCCAGTACTTC
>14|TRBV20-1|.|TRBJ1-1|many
CSARSGTSNTEAFF
TGCAGTGCTAGATCCGGGACGTCGAACACTGAAGCTTTCTTT
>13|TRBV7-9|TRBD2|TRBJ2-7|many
CASSPAGVGEQYF
TGTGCCAGCAGCCCAGCGGGGGTCGGCGAGCAGTACTTC
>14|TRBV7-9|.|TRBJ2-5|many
CASVPGGLGETQYF
TGTGCCAGCGTCCCGGGGGGCTTGGGGGAGACCCAGTACTTC
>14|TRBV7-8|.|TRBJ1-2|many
CASSLQPTNYGYTF
TGTGCCAGCAGCTTACAGCCAACTAACTATGGCTACACCTTC
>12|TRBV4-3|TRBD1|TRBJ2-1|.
CASSSRQGEQFF
TGCGCCAGCAGCTCCCGACAGGGTGAGCAGTTCTTC
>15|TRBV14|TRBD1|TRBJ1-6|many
CASSPKAGGRSPLHF
TGTGCCAGCAGCCCTAAGGCAGGGGGGAGGTCACCCCTCCACTTT
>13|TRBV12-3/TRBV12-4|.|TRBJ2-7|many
CASTRTDRLGQYF
TGTGCCAGCACCAGGACGGACCGTTTGGGGCAGTACTTC
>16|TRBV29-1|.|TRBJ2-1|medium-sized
CSVEDAGADGSDEQFF
TGCAGCGTTGAGGACGCGGGGGCCGATGGTTCAGATGAGCAGTTCTTC
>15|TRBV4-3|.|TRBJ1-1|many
CASSQDWAGDTEAFF
TGCGCCAGCAGCCAAGATTGGGCCGGTGACACTGAAGCTTTCTTT
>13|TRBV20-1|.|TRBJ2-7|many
CSARLGHAYEQYF
TGCAGTGCTAGGCTGGGCCATGCCTACGAGCAGTACTTC
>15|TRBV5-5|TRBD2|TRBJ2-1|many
CASSTAAGGNNEQFF
TGTGCCAGCAGTACCGCAGCGGGGGGCAACAATGAGCAGTTCTTC
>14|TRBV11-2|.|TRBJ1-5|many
CASSSFEWDQPQHF
TGTGCCAGCAGCTCCTTTGAGTGGGACCAGCCCCAGCATTTT
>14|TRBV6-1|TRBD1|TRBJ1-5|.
CASSGRGLRQPQHF
TGTGCCAGCAGTGGCAGGGGGCTTCGGCAGCCCCAGCATTTT
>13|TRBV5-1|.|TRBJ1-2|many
CASSLGQTYGYTF
TGCGCCAGCAGCTTAGGACAGACCTATGGCTACACCTTC
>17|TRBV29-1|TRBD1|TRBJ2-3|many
CSVEARRKQGAVDTQYF
TGCAGCGTTGAAGCACGTCGAAAACAGGGGGCTGTAGATACGCAGTATTTT
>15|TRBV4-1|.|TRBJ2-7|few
CASSQETAGIYEQYF
TGCGCCAGCAGCCAAGAGACGGCAGGTATCTACGAGCAGTACTTC
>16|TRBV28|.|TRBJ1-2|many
CASSSTLAGANYGYTF
TGTGCCAGCAGTTCCACATTGGCGGGAGCTAACTATGGCTACACCTTC
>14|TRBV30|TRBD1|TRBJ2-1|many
CAWSLGTGVNEQFF
TGTGCCTGGAGTCTAGGGACAGGGGTCAATGAGCAGTTCTTC
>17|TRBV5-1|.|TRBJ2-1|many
CASSLSSLQSSYNEQFF
TGCGCCAGCAGCTTGTCGTCTTTGCAGAGCTCCTACAATGAGCAGTTCTTC
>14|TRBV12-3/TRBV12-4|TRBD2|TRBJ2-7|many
CASSLGLALNEQYF
TGTGCCAGCAGTTTGGGACTAGCTCTAAACGAGCAGTACTTC
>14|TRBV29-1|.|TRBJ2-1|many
CSLRTPSSYNEQFF
TGCAGCCTCCGGACCCCGAGCTCCTACAATGAGCAGTTCTTC
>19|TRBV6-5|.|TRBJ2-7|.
CASSYSRGGGLYLVYEQYF
TGTGCCAGCAGTTACTCGAGAGGCGGAGGCTTATACCTCGTCTACGAGCAGTACTTC
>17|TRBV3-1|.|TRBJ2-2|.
CATSQGWGWRDTGELFF
TGTGCCACCAGCCAAGGCTGGGGGTGGAGGGACACCGGGGAGCTGTTTTTT
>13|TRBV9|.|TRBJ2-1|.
CASSVGGRDRRFF
TGTGCCAGCAGCGTAGGTGGCAGGGATCGCCGGTTCTTC
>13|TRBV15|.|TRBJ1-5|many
CATSRDATEPQHF
TGTGCCACCAGCAGAGACGCCACTGAACCCCAGCATTTT
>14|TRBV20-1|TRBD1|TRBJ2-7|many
CSARGQGWDYEQYF
TGCAGTGCTCGTGGACAGGGATGGGACTACGAGCAGTACTTC